A selection of T cell receptor beta chains follows, all from one sample in a study of blood T cell repertoires in COVID-19. The method was immunoSEQ multiplex PCR; TCRdb's version includes in-frame clones alone and lacks a portion of them. The table lists 20,000 or so clones, 80% to 90% of them singletons. Material for sequencing was peripheral blood. These receptors were taken from a man in his fifties with active COVID-19. The CDR3 runs from the conserved cysteine through the conserved F or W. A D gene is named only where the DNA matches it firmly. Clone size appears in some rows only: once, few, many, or a class for an expanded clone.

j_call	clone_size	d_call	v_call	cdr3_nt	cdr3_aa
TRBJ2-1	-	-	TRBV21-1	-	CASSKVKVAGGANEQFF
TRBJ1-6	-	-	TRBV5-4	TGTGCCAGCAGTCAAGCAGGGGCTACGTCCCTCCACTTT	CASSQAGATSLHF
TRBJ1-2	-	-	TRBV27	TGTGCCAGCAGTTTAGGGGCCAATCGTATCTATGGCTACACCTTC	CASSLGANRIYGYTF
TRBJ1-3	-	-	TRBV10-3	TGTGCCATCAGTTCTTCGACACACAACTCTGGAAACACCATATATTTT	CAISSSTHNSGNTIYF
TRBJ1-2	-	TRBD1	TRBV2	TGTGCCAGTTGGGACAGGGGGCGCGTAGGCTACACCTTC	CASWDRGRVGYTF
TRBJ2-5	-	-	TRBV7-2	TGTGCCAGCAGCTCGCGGAGAGCGGGCCAAGAGACCCAGTACTTC	CASSSRRAGQETQYF
TRBJ2-3	-	-	TRBV7-9	TGTGCCAGCAGCTTGTCAGGGGCGCAGGCAGATACGCAGTATTTT	CASSLSGAQADTQYF
TRBJ2-3	once	TRBD2	TRBV13	TGTGCCAGCAGCACGGGGACTAGCGGGGGGGCCGGTACGCAGTATTTT	CASSTGTSGGAGTQYF
TRBJ1-5	-	-	TRBV30	TGTGCCTGGGAAGGGGGGGGCAATCAGCCCCAGCATTTT	CAWEGGGNQPQHF
TRBJ2-5	-	-	TRBV6-6	TGTGCCAGCAGTTACTCGATGTCAGGGGAGACCCAGTACTTC	CASSYSMSGETQYF
TRBJ1-3	-	-	TRBV9	TGTGCCAGCAAGAGAACAGGAAACTCGGACACCATATATTTT	CASKRTGNSDTIYF
TRBJ1-1	-	-	TRBV19	TGTGCCAGTACCCCCGGCTGGCGGGACACTGAAGCTTTCTTT	CASTPGWRDTEAFF
TRBJ1-3	few	-	TRBV29-1	TGCAGCGTAGCAGGGTTTGCTGGAAACACCATATATTTT	CSVAGFAGNTIYF
TRBJ2-1	-	TRBD1	TRBV11-2	TGTGCCAGCAGCCTCGACAACCGGGACAGGGTCTACAATGAGCAGTTCTTC	CASSLDNRDRVYNEQFF
TRBJ2-1	-	-	TRBV6-2/TRBV6-3	TGTGCCAGCAGCCCCGCCGGGAATGGCCATGAGCAGTTCTTC	CASSPAGNGHEQFF
TRBJ2-5	-	-	TRBV7-8	TGTGCCAGCAGCTTACAGGGTAGAGAGACCCAGTACTTC	CASSLQGRETQYF
TRBJ2-7	-	TRBD1	TRBV5-6	TGTGCCAGCAGCTTAGGACAGGGGGGCGAGCAGTACTTC	CASSLGQGGEQYF
TRBJ2-2	-	TRBD2	TRBV7-6	TGTGCCAGCAGCTTAAACCTAGCGGGGGGGCGAACCGGGGAGCTGTTTTTT	CASSLNLAGGRTGELFF
TRBJ1-2	-	-	TRBV30	TGTGCCTGGAGACAGCAGGATCACTATGGCTACACCTTC	CAWRQQDHYGYTF
TRBJ1-6	-	TRBD1	TRBV7-6	TGTGCCAGCAGCTTAGAAGCAGGGGGAAATTCACCCCTCCACTTT	CASSLEAGGNSPLHF
TRBJ2-7	-	TRBD1	TRBV18	TGTGCCAGCTCATCATCACAGGGGGCAGGTTACGAGCAGTACTTC	CASSSSQGAGYEQYF
TRBJ2-7	-	-	TRBV11-2	TGTGCCAGCAGCTTAGTTTTAACAGGCTACGAGCAGTACTTC	CASSLVLTGYEQYF
TRBJ1-2	-	TRBD1	TRBV6-5	TGTGCCAGCAGTTACCTCCGGACAGGGGGCAGCTATGGCTACACCTTC	CASSYLRTGGSYGYTF
TRBJ2-1	-	-	TRBV12-5	TGTGCTAGTGGTTTGGTACAGGGCAGGGGAGCGAATGAGCAGTTCTTC	CASGLVQGRGANEQFF
TRBJ2-7	-	TRBD2	TRBV7-2	TGTGCCAGCAGCTTAAAAGGGACTAGCGGATACGAGCAGTACTTC	CASSLKGTSGYEQYF
TRBJ1-1	-	-	TRBV4-3	TGCGCCAGCAGCCAAGGGACGGGGTTTATGAACACTGAAGCTTTCTTT	CASSQGTGFMNTEAFF
TRBJ1-1	-	-	TRBV9	TGTGCCAGCAGCCCATGGCCGGGAGGGGGAGCGGACACTGAAGCTTTCTTT	CASSPWPGGGADTEAFF
TRBJ1-5	once	-	TRBV4-3	TGCGCCAGCAGCCAGTTGGCGGGACAGCCCCAGCATTTT	CASSQLAGQPQHF
TRBJ2-5	once	-	TRBV6-6	TGTGCCTGCCGGGATTTGTTGGAGACCCAGTACTTC	CACRDLLETQYF
TRBJ2-7	-	-	TRBV5-1	TGCGCCAGCAGCTTGGGCGGCTTTTCCTACGAGCAGTACTTC	CASSLGGFSYEQYF
TRBJ2-7	-	-	TRBV30	TGTGCCTGGAGTGCCGAGTCATGGGAGCAGTACTTC	CAWSAESWEQYF
TRBJ2-3	-	TRBD1	TRBV11-2	TGTGCCAGCAGCTTAGAGGGGACAGTGAAGGCTAGCACAGATACGCAGTATTTT	CASSLEGTVKASTDTQYF
TRBJ1-3	-	-	TRBV5-4	TGTGCCAGCAGCTTGGCCGGGATCAGAAACACCATATATTTT	CASSLAGIRNTIYF
TRBJ2-1	-	TRBD1	TRBV27	TGTGCCAGCAGCCCCGACAGGGGGCCTATCAATGAGCAGTTCTTC	CASSPDRGPINEQFF
TRBJ1-4	-	TRBD1	TRBV19	TGTGCCAGTAGGGGAGCCGGGACAGCGAATGAAAAACTGTTTTTT	CASRGAGTANEKLFF
TRBJ2-7	-	-	TRBV30	TGTGCCTGGAGGAGGCTGGCGAGCGGCTACGAGCAGTACTTC	CAWRRLASGYEQYF
TRBJ2-2	-	-	TRBV6-5	TGTGCCAGCAGTTACACATACACCGGGGAGCTGTTTTTT	CASSYTYTGELFF
TRBJ1-2	-	TRBD1	TRBV4-1	TGCGCCAGCAGCCAAGACGTAGGACAGGTCGCCAATTACGACTATGGCTACACCTTC	CASSQDVGQVANYDYGYTF
TRBJ2-7	-	-	TRBV2	TGTGCCAGCAGTGATATAGGCTCCACAGGGACCTACGAGCAGTACTTC	CASSDIGSTGTYEQYF
TRBJ1-2	-	-	TRBV9	TGTGCCAGCAGCGTAGCTACGGTTTCCTATGGCTACACCTTC	CASSVATVSYGYTF